These T cell receptor beta chains were read from a single sample in a study of type 1 regulatory T cells. In TCRdb, the reads were re-called with MiXCR into one record per CDR3 protein. The sample yields around 64,000 distinct CDR3 sequences, around 20% seen once. Their target antigens are unknown. The source material was cultured type 1 regulatory T (Tr1) cells, either the whole culture or a sorted fraction (not recorded which). Receptors were obtained from a human donor in good health. Both conserved end residues are trimmed from each CDR3.

V gene	J gene	CDR3 protein
TRBV5-1	TRBJ2-7	ASRPAAGIYEQY
TRBV20-1	TRBJ2-1	SASSAGGLNEQF
TRBV20-1	TRBJ2-3	SARAAGLSTDTQY
TRBV12-3/TRBV12-4	TRBJ1-1	ASSFAGLSS
TRBV20-1	TRBJ2-4	SAPEGWAKNIQY
TRBV5-1	TRBJ2-1	ASGEGDFSYNEQF
TRBV29-1	TRBJ2-3	SVDGLAGGTDTQY
TRBV5-1	TRBJ2-2	ASSAEPGLAGGPSTGELF
TRBV12-3/TRBV12-4	TRBJ2-5	ASSLALDRGETQY
TRBV5-1	TRBJ2-2	ASSLKFLAGGRSTGELF
TRBV5-1	TRBJ2-1	ASSFEAGSYNEQF
TRBV5-1	TRBJ1-1	ASSLMTDSTEAF
TRBV28	TRBJ2-3	ASSPSRDTQY
TRBV20-1	TRBJ1-1	SAQKIVSSTEAF
TRBV30	TRBJ2-2	AWSVKGTGELF
TRBV15	TRBJ2-5	ATSRTSVGETQY
TRBV5-1	TRBJ2-1	ASSSGGSSYNEQF
TRBV20-1	TRBJ2-1	SAPGLANNEQF
TRBV5-1	TRBJ2-3	ASSAGTSGPSTDTQY
TRBV6-6	TRBJ2-2	ASSKSDRASGELF
TRBV5-1	TRBJ2-5	ASSLLSTQDSPETQY
TRBV12-3/TRBV12-4	TRBJ2-7	ASSLQGEVAYEQY
TRBV6-5	TRBJ1-3	ATLTGVGNTIY
TRBV20-1	TRBJ1-5	SARVRGSDQPQH
TRBV5-1	TRBJ2-5	ASSLGGLAGTQETQY
TRBV15	TRBJ1-6	ATSREPPNSPLH
TRBV21-1	TRBJ2-1	ASSKRAGLAGRYEQF
TRBV7-8	TRBJ2-3	ASRPLNPGNTQY
TRBV3-1	TRBJ1-6	ASSQVGTPLH
TRBV3-1	TRBJ2-1	ASSQRTSGASYNEQF
TRBV20-1	TRBJ2-7	SARDNRGSSYEQY
TRBV6-6	TRBJ1-1	ASSYITGAAAF
TRBV10-3	TRBJ2-4	AISESWGLAKNIQY
TRBV20-1	TRBJ1-6	SARGRLFNSPLH
TRBV18	TRBJ2-1	ASSPDRGGPVGQF
TRBV5-1	TRBJ2-1	ASSSLGLDAYNEQF
TRBV7-2	TRBJ2-2	ASSLGDGGELF
TRBV18	TRBJ2-1	ASRTGTGGSSSYNEQF
TRBV20-1	TRBJ2-1	SASKGSNEQF
TRBV20-1	TRBJ1-1	SAVPPTGANTEAF
TRBV11-3	TRBJ2-2	ASSRGRGHTGELF
TRBV5-1	TRBJ2-3	ASSLGQGLDTQY
TRBV7-3	TRBJ2-1	ASSPRLTSYNEQF
TRBV5-1	TRBJ1-2	ASGRDSFYGYT
TRBV11-2	TRBJ2-1	ASSRTSVAYNEQF
TRBV7-2	TRBJ1-4	ASGQGPEKLF
TRBV7-8	TRBJ1-2	ASSLPGHHGYT
TRBV20-1	TRBJ2-5	SARDGGSKQETQY
TRBV3-1	TRBJ2-5	ASSQLAGTETQY
TRBV6-2/TRBV6-3	TRBJ1-4	ASSRGQRNEKLF
TRBV10-3	TRBJ2-7	AISESQGFYEQY
TRBV4-2	TRBJ2-1	ASGAGSGYNEQF